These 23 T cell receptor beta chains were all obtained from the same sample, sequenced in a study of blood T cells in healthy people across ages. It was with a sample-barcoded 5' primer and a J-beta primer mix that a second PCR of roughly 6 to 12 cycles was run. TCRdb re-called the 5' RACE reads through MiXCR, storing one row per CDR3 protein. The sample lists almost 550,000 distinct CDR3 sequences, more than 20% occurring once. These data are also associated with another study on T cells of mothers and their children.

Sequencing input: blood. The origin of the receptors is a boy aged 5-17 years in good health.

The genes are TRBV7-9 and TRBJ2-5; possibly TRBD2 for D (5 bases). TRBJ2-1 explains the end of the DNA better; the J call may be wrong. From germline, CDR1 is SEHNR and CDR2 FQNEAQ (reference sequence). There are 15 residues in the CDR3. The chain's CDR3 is CASSFLVTTGNEQFF. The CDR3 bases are TGTGCCAGCAGCTTCCTCGTTACGACGGGGAATGAGCAGTTCTTC.

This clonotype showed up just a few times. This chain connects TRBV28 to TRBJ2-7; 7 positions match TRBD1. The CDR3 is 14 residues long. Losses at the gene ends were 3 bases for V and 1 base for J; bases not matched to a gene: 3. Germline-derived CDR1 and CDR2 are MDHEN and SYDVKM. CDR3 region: CASSFSGQSYEQYF. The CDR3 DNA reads TGTGCCAGCAGTTTTTCGGGACAGTCCTACGAGCAGTACTTC. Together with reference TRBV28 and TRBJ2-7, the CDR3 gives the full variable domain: DVKVTQSSRYLVKRTGEKVFLECVQDMDHENMFWYRQDPGLGLRLIYFSYDVKMKEKGDIPEGYSVSREKKERFSLILESASTNQTSMYLCASSFSGQSYEQYFGPGTRLTVT.

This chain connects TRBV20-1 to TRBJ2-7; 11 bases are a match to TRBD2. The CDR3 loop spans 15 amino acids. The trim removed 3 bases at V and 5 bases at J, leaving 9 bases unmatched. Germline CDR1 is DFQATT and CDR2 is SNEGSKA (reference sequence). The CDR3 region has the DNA TGCAGTGCTAGCAAGACTAGCGGGGCATCTGACGAGCAGTACTTC. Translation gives CSASKTSGASDEQYF.

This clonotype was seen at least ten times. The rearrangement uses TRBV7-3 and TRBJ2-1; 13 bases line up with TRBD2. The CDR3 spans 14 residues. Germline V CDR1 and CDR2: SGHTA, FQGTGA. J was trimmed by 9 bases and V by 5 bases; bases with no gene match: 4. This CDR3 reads CASSTSGGVGEQFF. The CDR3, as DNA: TGTGCCAGCAGCACTAGCGGGGGGGTAGGTGAGCAGTTCTTC.

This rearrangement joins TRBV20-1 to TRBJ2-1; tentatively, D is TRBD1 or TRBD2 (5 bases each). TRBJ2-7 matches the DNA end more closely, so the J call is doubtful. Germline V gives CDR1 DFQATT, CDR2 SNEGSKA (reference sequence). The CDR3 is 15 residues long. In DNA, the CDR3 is TGCAGTGCTGGTCCCGAGGGACCAAGGGACCACGAGCAGTACTTC. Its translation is CSAGPEGPRDHEQYF.

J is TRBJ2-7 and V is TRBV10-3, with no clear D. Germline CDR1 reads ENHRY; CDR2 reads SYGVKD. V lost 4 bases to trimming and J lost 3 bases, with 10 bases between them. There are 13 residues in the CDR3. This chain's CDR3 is CAISVGLIYEQYF. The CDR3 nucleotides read TGTGCCATCAGTGTGGGCCTTATCTACGAGCAGTACTTC.

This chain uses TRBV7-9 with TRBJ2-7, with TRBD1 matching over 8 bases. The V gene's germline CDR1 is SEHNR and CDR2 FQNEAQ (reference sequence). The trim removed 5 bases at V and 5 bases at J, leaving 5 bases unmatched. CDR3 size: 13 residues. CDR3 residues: CASSPPDRDEQYF. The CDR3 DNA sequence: TGTGCCAGCAGCCCCCCGGACAGGGACGAGCAGTACTTC.

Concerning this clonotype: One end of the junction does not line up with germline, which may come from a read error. In DNA, the CDR3 is TGCGCCAGCACCTTACTAGCGGGGTCCTACAATGAGCAGTCCTTC. This encodes CASTLLAGSYNEQSF. V and J are TRBV5-1 and TRBJ2-1; 10 nucleotides line up with TRBD2. Germline loops: CDR1 SGHRS, CDR2 YFSETQ. This CDR3 spans 15 amino acids.

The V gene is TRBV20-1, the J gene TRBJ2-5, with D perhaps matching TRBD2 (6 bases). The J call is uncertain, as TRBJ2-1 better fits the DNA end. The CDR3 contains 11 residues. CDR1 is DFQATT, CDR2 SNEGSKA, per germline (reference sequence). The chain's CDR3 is CSASPTREQFF. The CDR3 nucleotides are TGCAGTGCTTCCCCGACTAGAGAGCAGTTCTTC.

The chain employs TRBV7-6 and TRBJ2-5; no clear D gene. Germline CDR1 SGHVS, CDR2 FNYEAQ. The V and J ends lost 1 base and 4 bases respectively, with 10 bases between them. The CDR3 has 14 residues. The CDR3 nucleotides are TGTGCCAGCAGCTTAGACGGACGCAGAGAGACCCAGTACTTC. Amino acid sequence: CASSLDGRRETQYF.

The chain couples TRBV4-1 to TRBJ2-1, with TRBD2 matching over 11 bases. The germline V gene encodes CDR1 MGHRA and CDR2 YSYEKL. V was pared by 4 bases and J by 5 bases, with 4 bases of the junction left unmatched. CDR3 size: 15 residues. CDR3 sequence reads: CASSPTSGNHNEQFF. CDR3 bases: TGCGCCAGCAGCCCGACTAGCGGGAATCACAATGAGCAGTTCTTC.

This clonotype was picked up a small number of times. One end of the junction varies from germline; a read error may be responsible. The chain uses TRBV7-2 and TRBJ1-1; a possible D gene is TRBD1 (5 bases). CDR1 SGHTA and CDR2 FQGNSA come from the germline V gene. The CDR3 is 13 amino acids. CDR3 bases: TGCGCCAGCAGCCCCCGGGACCTCCGTGAAGCTTTCTTT. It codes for CASSPRDLREAFF.

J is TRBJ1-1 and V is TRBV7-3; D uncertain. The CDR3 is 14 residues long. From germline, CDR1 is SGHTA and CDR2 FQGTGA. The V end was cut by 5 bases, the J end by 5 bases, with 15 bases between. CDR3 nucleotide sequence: TGTGCCAGCAGCCCCGCTCGGACTTCAACTGAAGCTTTCTTT. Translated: CASSPARTSTEAFF.

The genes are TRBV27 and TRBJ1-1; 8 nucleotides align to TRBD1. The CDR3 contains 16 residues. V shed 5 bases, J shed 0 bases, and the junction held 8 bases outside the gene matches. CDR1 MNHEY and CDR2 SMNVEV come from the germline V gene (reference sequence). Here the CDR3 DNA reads TGTGCCAGCAGTCCCTGGACAGGGACGATGAACACTGAAGCTTTCTTT. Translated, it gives CASSPWTGTMNTEAFF.

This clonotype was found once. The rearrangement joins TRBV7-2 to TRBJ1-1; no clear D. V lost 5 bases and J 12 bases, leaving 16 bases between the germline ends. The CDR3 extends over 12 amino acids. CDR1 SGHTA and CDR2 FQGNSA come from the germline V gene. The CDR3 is CASSPVPGAPFF. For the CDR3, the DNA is TGTGCCAGCAGCCCTGTCCCGGGTGCGCCTTTCTTT.

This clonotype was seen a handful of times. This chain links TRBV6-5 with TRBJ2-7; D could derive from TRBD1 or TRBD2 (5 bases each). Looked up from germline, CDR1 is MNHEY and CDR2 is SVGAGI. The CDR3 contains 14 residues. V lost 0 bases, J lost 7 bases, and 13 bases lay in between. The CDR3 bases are TGTGCCAGCAGTTACTCCTACGGGAAGGGGGAGCAGTACTTC. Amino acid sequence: CASSYSYGKGEQYF.

Here the CDR3 DNA reads TGTGCCAGCAGCCAAGCTAGCCCGGGACTAGCAGTTGGTACGCAGTATTTT. This sequence encodes CASSQASPGLAVGTQYF. The chain links TRBV3-1 to TRBJ2-3; 9 bases align to TRBD2. V was pared by 1 base and J by 8 bases, with 13 bases of the junction left unmatched. The CDR3 loop spans 17 amino acids. Germline lookup yields CDR1 LGHDT and CDR2 YNNKEL (reference sequence).

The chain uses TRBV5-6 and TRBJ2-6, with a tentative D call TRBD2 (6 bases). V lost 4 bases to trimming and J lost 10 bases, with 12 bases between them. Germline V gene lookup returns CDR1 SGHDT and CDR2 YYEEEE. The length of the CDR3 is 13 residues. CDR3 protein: CASSLPRGNVLTF. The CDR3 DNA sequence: TGTGCCAGCAGCCTCCCGCGGGGAAACGTCCTGACTTTC.

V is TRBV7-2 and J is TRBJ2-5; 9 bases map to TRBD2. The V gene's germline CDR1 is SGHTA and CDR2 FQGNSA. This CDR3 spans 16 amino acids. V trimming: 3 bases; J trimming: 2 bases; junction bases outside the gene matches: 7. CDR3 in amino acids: CASSLGTLAGQETQYF. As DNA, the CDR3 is TGTGCCAGCAGCTTGGGAACCCTAGCGGGACAAGAGACCCAGTACTTC.

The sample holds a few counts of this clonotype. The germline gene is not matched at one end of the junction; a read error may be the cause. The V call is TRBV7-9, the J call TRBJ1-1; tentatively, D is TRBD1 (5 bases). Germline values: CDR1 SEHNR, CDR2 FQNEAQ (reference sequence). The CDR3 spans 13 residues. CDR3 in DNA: TGTGCCAGCAGCGCCCAGACGGACACTGAAGTTTTCTTT. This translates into CASSAQTDTEVFF.

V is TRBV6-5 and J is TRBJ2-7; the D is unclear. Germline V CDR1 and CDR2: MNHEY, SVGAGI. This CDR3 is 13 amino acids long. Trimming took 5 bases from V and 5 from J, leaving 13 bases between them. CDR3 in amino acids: CASSRSLFDEQYF. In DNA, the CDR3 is TGTGCCAGCAGTAGATCTCTTTTCGACGAGCAGTACTTC.

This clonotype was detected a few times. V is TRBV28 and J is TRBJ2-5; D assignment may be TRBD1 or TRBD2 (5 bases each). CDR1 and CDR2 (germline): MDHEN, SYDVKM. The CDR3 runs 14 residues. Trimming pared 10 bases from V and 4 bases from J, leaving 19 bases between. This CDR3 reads CANRAGTGAETQYF. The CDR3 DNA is TGTGCCAACCGAGCCGGGACCGGGGCAGAGACCCAGTACTTC.

The CDR3 is CSAHPQRDQQSGEQYF. CDR3 coding DNA: TGCAGTGCTCACCCACAACGGGACCAGCAGAGCGGCGAGCAGTACTTC. V usage is TRBV20-1 and J usage is TRBJ2-5; D tentatively reads TRBD1 or TRBD2 (5 bases each). With the DNA end fitting TRBJ2-7 better, the J assignment may be wrong. Germline CDR1 reads DFQATT; CDR2 reads SNEGSKA (reference sequence). The CDR3 sequence is 16 residues long.